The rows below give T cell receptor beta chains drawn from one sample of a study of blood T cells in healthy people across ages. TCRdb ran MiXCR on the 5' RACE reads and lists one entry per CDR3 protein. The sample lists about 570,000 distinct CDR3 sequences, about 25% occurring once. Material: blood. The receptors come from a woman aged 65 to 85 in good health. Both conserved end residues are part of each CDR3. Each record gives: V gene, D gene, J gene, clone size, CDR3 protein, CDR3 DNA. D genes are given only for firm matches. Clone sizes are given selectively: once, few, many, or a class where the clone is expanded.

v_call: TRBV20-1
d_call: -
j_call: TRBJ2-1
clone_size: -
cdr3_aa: CSARTQGGSSYNEQFF
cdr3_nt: TGCAGTGCTAGGACGCAAGGTGGTTCCTCCTACAATGAGCAGTTCTTC

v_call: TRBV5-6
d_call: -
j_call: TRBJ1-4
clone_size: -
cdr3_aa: CASSWTLTNEKLFF
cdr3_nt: TGTGCCAGCAGCTGGACATTAACTAATGAAAAACTGTTTTTT

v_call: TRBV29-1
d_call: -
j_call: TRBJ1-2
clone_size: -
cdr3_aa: CSVVPPGRYGYTF
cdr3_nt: TGCAGCGTAGTTCCCCCCGGCAGATATGGCTACACCTTC

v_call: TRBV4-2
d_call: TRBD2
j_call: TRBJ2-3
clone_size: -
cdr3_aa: CASSQSSGGPTDTQYF
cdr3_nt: TGTGCCAGCAGCCAATCGAGCGGGGGTCCCACAGATACGCAGTATTTT

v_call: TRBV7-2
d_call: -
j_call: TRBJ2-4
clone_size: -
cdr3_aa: CASSTRVPNIQYF
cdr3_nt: TGTGCCAGCAGCACCCGGGTTCCAAACATTCAGTACTTC

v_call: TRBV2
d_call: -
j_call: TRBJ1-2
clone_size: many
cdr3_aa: CASSLEYGYTF
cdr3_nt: TGTGCCAGCAGCCTCGAATACGGCTACACCTTC

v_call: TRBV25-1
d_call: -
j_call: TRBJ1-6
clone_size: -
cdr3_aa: CASGRDSPLHF
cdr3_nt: TGTGCCAGTGGTAGGGATTCACCCCTCCACTTT

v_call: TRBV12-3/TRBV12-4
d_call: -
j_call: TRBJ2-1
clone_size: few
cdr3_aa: CASSLGGGSSNEQFF
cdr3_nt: TGTGCCAGCAGTTTAGGAGGGGGGTCCAGCAATGAGCAGTTCTTC

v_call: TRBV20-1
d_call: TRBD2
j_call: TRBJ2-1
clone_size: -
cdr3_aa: CSAWRSSGDNEQFF
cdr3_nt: TGCAGTGCTTGGAGGTCTAGCGGAGACAATGAGCAGTTCTTC

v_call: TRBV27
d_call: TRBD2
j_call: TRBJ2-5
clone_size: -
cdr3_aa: CASSLWGGTSGKQETQYF
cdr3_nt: TGTGCCAGCAGTTTATGGGGCGGGACTAGCGGGAAACAAGAGACCCAGTACTTC

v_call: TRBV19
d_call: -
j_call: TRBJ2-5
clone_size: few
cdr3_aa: CASSQFGETQYF
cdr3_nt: TGTGCCAGTAGCCAATTTGGAGAGACCCAGTACTTC

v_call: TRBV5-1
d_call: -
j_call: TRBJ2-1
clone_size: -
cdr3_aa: CASSLQVAKHNEQFF
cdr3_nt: TGCGCCAGCAGCTTGCAGGTAGCGAAACACAATGAGCAGTTCTTC

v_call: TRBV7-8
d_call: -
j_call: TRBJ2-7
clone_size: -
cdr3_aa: CASTRTAISYEQYF
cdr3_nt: TGTGCCAGCACCCGGACAGCGATCTCCTACGAGCAGTACTTC

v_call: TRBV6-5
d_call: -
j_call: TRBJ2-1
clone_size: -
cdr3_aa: CASSYRPGLDFNNEQFF
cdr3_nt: TGTGCCAGCAGTTACCGTCCGGGACTCGACTTCAACAATGAGCAGTTCTTC

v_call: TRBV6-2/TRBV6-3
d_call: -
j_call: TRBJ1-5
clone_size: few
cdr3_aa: CASSQDRYSNQPQHF
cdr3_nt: TGTGCCAGCAGTCAAGACCGGTATAGCAATCAGCCCCAGCATTTT

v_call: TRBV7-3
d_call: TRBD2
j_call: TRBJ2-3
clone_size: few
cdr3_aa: CASSSSTAGAQYF
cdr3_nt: TGTGCCAGCAGCTCATCTACAGCGGGGGCGCAGTATTTT

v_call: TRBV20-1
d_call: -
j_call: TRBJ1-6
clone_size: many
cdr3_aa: CSALVLAGSPLHF
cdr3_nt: TGCAGTGCTCTGGTCCTCGCCGGTTCACCCCTCCACTTT

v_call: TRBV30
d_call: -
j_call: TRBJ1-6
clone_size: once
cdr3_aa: CAWGWSRGRSPLHF
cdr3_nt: TGTGCCTGGGGGTGGAGCAGGGGAAGGTCACCCCTCCACTTT

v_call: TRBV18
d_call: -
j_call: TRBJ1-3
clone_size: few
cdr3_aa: CASSRQAGNTIYF
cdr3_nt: TGTGCCAGCTCACGACAGGCCGGAAACACCATATATTTT

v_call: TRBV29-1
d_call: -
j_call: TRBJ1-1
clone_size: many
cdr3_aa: CSVDRGTEAFF
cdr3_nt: TGCAGCGTTGACAGGGGAACTGAAGCTTTCTTT

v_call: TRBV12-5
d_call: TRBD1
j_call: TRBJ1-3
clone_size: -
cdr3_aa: CASGHTGVSGNTIYF
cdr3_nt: TGTGCTAGTGGTCACACAGGGGTCTCTGGAAACACCATATATTTT

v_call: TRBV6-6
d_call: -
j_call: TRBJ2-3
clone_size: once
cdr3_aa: CASSYPGTDTQYF
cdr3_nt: TGTGCCAGCAGTTACCCAGGCACAGATACGCAGTATTTT

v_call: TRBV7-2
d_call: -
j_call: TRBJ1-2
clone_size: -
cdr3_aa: CASSLAEGGRGYGYTF
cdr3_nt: TGTGCCAGCAGCTTAGCTGAGGGGGGGCGGGGCTATGGCTACACCTTC

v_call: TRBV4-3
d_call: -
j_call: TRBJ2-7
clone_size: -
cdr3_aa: CASSQDINREYEQYF
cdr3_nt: TGCGCCAGCAGCCAAGACATCAACAGGGAATACGAGCAGTACTTC

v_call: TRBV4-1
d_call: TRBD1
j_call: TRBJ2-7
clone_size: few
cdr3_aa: CASSLESGQGRHEQYF
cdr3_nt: TGCGCCAGCAGCCTGGAATCGGGACAGGGAAGACACGAGCAGTACTTC

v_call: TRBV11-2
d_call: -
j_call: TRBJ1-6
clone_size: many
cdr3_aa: CASSPAAGVNSPLHF
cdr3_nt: TGTGCCAGCAGCCCGGCGGCCGGAGTCAATTCACCCCTCCACTTT

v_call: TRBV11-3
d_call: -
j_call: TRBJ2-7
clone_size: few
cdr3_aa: CASSLTTNSYEQYF
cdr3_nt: TGTGCCAGCAGCTTAACAACTAACTCCTACGAGCAGTACTTC

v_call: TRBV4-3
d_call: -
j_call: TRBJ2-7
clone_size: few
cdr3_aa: CASSQALGAIYEQYF
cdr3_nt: TGCGCCAGCAGCCAGGCCCTGGGGGCGATCTACGAGCAGTACTTC

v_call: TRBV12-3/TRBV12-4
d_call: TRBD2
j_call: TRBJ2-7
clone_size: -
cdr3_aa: CASSFNDPGLAGSGQYF
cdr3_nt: TGTGCCAGCAGTTTTAATGATCCGGGACTAGCGGGGTCGGGGCAGTACTTC

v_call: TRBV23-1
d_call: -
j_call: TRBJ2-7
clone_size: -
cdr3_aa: CASSQPEQYF
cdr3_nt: TGCGCCAGCAGTCAACCGGAACAGTACTTC

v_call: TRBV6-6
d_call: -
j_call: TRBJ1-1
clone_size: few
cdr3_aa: CASRRGVGTEAFF
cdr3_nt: TGTGCCAGCAGGCGAGGGGTTGGGACTGAAGCTTTCTTT

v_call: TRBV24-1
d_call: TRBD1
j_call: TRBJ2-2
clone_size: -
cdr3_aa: CATRPGQGYGDPGELFF
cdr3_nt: TGTGCCACCAGGCCCGGACAGGGGTATGGTGACCCCGGGGAGCTGTTTTTT

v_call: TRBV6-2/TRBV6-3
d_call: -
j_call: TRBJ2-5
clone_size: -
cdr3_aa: CASSYSTGGRETQYF
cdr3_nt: TGTGCCAGCAGTTACTCGACCGGGGGGCGGGAGACCCAGTACTTC

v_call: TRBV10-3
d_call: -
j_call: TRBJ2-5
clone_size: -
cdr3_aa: CAISAEINAAQYF
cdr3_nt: TGTGCCATCAGCGCCGAAATCAATGCGGCCCAGTACTTC

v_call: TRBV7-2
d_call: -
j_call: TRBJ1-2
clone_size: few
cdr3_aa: CASSLTGSNCGYTF
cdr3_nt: TGTGCCAGCAGCTTAACAGGGTCAAACTGTGGCTACACCTTC

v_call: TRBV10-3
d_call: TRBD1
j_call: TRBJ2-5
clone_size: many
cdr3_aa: CAISKRIGTGAEETQYF
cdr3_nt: TGTGCCATCAGTAAACGGATCGGGACAGGGGCAGAAGAGACCCAGTACTTC

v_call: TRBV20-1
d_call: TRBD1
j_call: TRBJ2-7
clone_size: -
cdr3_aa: CSARALRGQGVGEQYF
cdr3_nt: TGCAGTGCTAGGGCCCTCCGCGGACAGGGGGTGGGGGAGCAGTACTTC

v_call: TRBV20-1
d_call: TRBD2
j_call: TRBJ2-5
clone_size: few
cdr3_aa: CSARERGGRGETQYF
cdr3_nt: TGCAGTGCTAGAGAACGTGGAGGGAGGGGAGAGACCCAGTACTTC

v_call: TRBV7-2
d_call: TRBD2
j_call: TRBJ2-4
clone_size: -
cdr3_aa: CASSIVGGGDSKNIQYF
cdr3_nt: TGTGCCAGCAGCATAGTAGGCGGGGGGGACTCCAAAAACATTCAGTACTTC

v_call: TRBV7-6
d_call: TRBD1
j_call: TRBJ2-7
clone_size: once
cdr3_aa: CASSQLGDRGSGEQYF
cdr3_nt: TGTGCCAGCAGCCAACTTGGGGACAGGGGATCTGGGGAGCAGTACTTC

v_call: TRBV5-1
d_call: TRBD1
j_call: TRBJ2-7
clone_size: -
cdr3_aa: CASSYGTGGYEQYF
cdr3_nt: TGCGCCAGCAGCTACGGGACAGGGGGTTACGAGCAGTACTTC

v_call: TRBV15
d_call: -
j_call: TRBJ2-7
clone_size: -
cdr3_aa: CATSRGADGYGTYEQYF
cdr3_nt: TGTGCCACCAGCAGAGGAGCGGACGGGTATGGGACCTACGAGCAGTACTTC

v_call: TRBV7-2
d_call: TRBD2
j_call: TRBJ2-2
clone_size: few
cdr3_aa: CATRPGGNTGELFF
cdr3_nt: TGTGCCACCCGGCCGGGGGGGAACACCGGGGAGCTGTTTTTT

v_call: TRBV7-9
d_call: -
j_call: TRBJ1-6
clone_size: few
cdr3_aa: CASSLIGGPLHF
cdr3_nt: TGTGCCAGCAGCTTAATTGGAGGCCCCCTCCACTTT

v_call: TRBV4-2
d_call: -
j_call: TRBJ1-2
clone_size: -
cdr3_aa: CASSSPGFTGYTF
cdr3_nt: TGTGCCAGCAGCTCTCCAGGGTTTACGGGCTACACCTTC

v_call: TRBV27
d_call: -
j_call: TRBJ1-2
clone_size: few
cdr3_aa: CASRAGNYGYTF
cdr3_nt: TGTGCCAGCAGAGCGGGAAACTATGGCTACACCTTC